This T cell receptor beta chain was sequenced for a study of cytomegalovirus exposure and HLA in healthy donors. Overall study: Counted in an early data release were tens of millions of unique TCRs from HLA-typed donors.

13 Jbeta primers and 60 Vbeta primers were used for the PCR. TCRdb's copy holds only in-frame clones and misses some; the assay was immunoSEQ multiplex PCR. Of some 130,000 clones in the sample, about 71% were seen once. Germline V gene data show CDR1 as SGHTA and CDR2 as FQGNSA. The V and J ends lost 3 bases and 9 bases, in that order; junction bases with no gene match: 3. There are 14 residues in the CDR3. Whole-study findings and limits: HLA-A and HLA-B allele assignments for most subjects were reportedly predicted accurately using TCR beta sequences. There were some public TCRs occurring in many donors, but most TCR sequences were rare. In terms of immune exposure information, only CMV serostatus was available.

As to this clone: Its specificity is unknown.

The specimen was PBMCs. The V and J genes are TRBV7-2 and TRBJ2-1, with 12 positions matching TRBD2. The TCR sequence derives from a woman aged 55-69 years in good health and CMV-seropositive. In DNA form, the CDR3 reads TGTGCCAGCAGCTTGACTAGCGGGAGTGGTGAGCAGTTCTTC. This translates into CASSLTSGSGEQFF.